This T cell receptor beta chain was sequenced during a study of T cell clones after liver transplantation. Whole-study context: At least one year of complete immunosuppression withdrawal without enzymes over twice normal defined tolerance.

The CDR3 covers 15 residues. Germline loops: CDR1 MDHEN, CDR2 SYDVKM. Between the trimmed V and J ends, which lost 4 bases and 1 base, there was a span of 13 bases. Sorting of unstimulated PBMCs yielded separate CD3+CD4+ and CD3+CD8+ fractions. Study-wide results and limits: A significant post-transplant drop in circulating graft-donor-reactive CD4 TCRbeta sequences occurred in most of the 8 subjects.

Produced via immunoSEQ multiplex PCR; TCRdb's table is partial and in-frame only. The table has about 120,000 clones, over 75% seen once; the top ten hold more than 0.8%. This clone came up a few times. Antigen: not known. The V gene is TRBV28, the J gene TRBJ2-5, with a weak D call TRBD2 (6 bases). Here the sequenced sample was CD4+ T cells from blood, taken 12 months after liver transplant. This clonotype was sampled from a human patient who received a liver transplant. Some T cells here may be from the graft donor. The CDR3, as DNA: TGTGCCAGCAGTTCCCCAGCGGGTCTCCAAGAGACCCAGTACTTC. Translation: CASSSPAGLQETQYF.